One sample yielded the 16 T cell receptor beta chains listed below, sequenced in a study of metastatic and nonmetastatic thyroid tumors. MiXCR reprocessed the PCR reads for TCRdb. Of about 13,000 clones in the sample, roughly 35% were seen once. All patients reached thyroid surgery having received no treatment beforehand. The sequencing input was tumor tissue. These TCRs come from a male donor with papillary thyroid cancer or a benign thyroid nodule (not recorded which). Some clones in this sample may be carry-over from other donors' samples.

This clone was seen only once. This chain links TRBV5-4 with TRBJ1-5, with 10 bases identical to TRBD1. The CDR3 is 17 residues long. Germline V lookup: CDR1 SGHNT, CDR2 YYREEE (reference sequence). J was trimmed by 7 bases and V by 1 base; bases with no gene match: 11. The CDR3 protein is CASSLSGWDRGNQPQHF. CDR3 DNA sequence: TGTGCCAGCAGCTTGAGCGGGTGGGACAGGGGTAACCAGCCCCAGCATTTT.

The CDR3: CASSVSGHEQYF. In DNA form, the CDR3 reads TGCGCCAGCAGCGTATCTGGACACGAGCAGTACTTC. The J gene is TRBJ2-7, the V gene TRBV5-1; no definite D call. The V end was cut by 4 bases, the J end by 5 bases, with 10 bases between. Germline assignment: CDR1 SGHRS and CDR2 YFSETQ. This CDR3 comprises 12 residues.

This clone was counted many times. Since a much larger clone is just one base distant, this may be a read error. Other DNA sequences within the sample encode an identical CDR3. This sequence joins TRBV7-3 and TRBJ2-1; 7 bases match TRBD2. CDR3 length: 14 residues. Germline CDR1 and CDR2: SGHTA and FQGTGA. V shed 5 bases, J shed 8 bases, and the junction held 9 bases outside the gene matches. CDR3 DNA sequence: TGTGCCAGCAGCCCCCAGGGTACTAGCGATGAGCAGTTCTTC. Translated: CASSPQGTSDEQFF.

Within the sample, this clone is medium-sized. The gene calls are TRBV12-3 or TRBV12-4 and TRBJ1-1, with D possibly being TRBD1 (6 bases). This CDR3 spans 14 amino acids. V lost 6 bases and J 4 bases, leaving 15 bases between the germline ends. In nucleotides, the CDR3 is TGTGCCAGCAGGCCCTCAGGGGCCCCCACTGAAGCTTTCTTT. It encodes CASRPSGAPTEAFF.

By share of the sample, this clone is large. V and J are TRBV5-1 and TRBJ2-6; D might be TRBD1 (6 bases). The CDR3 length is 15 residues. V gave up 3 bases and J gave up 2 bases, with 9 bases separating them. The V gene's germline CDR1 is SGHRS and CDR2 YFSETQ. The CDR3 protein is CASSSQGTGANVLTF. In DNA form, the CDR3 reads TGCGCCAGCAGCTCACAGGGCACTGGGGCCAACGTCCTGACTTTC.

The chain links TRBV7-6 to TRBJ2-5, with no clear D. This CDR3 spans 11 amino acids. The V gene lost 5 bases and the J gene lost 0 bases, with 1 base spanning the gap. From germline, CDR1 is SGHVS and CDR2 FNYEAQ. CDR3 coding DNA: TGTGCCAGCAGCGACCAAGAGACCCAGTACTTC. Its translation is CASSDQETQYF. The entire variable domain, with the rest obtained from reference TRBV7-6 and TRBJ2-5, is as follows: GAGVSQSPRYKVTKRGQDVALRCDPISGHVSLYWYRQALGQGPEFLTYFNYEAQQDKSGLPNDRFSAERPEGSISTLTIQRTEQRDSAMYRCASSDQETQYFGPGTRLLVL.

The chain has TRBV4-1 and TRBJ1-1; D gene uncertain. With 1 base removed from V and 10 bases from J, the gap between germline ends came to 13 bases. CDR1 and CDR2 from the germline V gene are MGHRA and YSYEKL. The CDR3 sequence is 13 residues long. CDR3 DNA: TGCGCCAGCAGCCAAGCGGTTCGGGTAGGAGCTTTCTTT. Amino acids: CASSQAVRVGAFF.

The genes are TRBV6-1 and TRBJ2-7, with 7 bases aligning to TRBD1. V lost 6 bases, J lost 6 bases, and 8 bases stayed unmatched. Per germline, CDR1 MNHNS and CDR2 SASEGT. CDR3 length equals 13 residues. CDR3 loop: CASSLGTVSEQYF. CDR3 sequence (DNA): TGTGCCAGCAGCCTCGGGACAGTTTCCGAGCAGTACTTC.

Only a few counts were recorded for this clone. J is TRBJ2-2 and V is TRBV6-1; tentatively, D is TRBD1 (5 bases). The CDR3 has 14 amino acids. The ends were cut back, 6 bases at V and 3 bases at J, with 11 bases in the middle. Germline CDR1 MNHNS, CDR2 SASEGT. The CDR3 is CASRTSRDTGELFF. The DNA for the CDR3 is TGTGCCAGCAGAACAAGCAGGGACACCGGGGAGCTGTTTTTT.

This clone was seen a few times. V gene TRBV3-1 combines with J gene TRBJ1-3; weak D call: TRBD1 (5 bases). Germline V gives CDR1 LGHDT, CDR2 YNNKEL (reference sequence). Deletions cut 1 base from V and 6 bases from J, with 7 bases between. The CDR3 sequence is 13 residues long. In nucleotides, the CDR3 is TGTGCCAGCAGCCAAGGGGACCAAAACACCATATATTTT. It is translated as CASSQGDQNTIYF.

The CDR3 region has the DNA TGTGCCAGCAGTCCCGGACCATATGGCTCACCCCTCCACTTT. Its translation: CASSPGPYGSPLHF. The gene calls are TRBV28 and TRBJ1-6; D remains ambiguous. Germline V gene data show CDR1 as MDHEN and CDR2 as SYDVKM. This CDR3 has 14 residues. V shed 5 bases and J shed 10 bases, with 15 bases lying between them.

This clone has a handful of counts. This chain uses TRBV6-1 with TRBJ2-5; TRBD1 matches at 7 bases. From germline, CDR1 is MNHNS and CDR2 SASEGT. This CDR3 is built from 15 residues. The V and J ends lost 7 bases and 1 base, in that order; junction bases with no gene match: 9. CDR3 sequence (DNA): TGTGCCAGCATTAGGGGGCACAGGGGCCAAGAGACCCAGTACTTC. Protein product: CASIRGHRGQETQYF.

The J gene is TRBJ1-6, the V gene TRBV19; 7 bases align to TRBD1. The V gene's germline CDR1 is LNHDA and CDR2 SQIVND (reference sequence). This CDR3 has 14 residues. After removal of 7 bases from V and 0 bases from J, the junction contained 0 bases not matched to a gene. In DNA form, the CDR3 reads TGTGCCAGTACAGGGGGCTCCTATAATTCACCCCTCCACTTT. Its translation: CASTGGSYNSPLHF.

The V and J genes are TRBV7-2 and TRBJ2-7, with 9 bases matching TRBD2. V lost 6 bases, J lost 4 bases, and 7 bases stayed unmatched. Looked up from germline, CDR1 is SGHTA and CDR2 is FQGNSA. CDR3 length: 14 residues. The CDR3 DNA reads TGTGCCAGCAGTTCCTATAGCGGGAGTTACGAGCAGTACTTC. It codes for CASSSYSGSYEQYF.

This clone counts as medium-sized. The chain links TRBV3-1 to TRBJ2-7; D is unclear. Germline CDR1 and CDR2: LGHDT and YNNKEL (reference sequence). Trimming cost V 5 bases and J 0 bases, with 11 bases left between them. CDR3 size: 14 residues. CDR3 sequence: CASSARTTSYEQYF. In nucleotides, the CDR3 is TGTGCCAGCAGCGCCCGTACAACCTCCTACGAGCAGTACTTC.

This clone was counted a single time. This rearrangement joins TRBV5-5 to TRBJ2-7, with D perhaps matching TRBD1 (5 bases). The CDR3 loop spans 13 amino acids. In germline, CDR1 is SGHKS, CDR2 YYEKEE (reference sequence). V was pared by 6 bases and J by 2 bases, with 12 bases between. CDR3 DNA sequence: TGTGCCAGCACCCAGGGAACGACCTACGAGCAGTACTTC. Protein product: CASTQGTTYEQYF.